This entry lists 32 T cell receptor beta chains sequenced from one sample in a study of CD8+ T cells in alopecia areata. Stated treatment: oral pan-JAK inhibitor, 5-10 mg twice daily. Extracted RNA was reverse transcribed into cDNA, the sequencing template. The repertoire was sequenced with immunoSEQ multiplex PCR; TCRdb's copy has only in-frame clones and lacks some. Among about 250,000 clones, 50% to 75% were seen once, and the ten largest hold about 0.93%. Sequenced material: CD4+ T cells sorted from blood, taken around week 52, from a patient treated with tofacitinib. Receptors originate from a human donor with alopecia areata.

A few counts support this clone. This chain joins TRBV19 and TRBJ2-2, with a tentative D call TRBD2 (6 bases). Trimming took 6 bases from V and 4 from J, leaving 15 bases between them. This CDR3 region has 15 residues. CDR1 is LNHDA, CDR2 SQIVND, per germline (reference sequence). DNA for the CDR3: TGTGCCAGTAGCGGTCGGGGGAAGGGCACCGGGGAGCTGTTTTTT. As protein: CASSGRGKGTGELFF.

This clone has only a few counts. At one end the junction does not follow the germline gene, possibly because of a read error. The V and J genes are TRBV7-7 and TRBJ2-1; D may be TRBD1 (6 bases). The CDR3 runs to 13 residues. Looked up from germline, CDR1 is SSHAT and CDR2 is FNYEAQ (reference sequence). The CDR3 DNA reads TGTGCTAGCAGCACCGACAGGATCAATGAGCAGTTCTTC. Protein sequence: CASSTDRINEQFF. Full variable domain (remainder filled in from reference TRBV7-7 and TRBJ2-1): GAGVSQSPRYKVTKRGQDVTLRCDPISSHATLYWYQQALGQGPEFLTYFNYEAQPDKSGLPSDRFSAERPEGSISTLTIQRTEQRDSAMYRCASSTDRINEQFFGPGTRLTVL.

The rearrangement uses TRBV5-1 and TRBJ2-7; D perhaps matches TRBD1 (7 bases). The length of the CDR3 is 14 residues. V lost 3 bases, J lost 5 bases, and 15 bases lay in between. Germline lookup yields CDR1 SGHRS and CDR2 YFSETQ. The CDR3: CASSSTGTVNEQYF. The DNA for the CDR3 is TGCGCCAGCAGCTCGACAGGGACTGTCAACGAGCAGTACTTC. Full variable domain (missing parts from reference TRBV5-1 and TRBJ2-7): KAGVTQTPRYLIKTRGQQVTLSCSPISGHRSVSWYQQTPGQGLQFLFEYFSETQRNKGNFPGRFSGRQFSNSRSEMNVSTLELGDSALYLCASSSTGTVNEQYFGPGTRLTVT.

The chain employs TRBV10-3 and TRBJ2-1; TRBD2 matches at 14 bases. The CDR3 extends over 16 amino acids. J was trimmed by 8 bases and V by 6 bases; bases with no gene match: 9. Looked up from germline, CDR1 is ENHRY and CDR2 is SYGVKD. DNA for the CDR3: TGTGCCATCAGAGGGACTAGCGGGGGCCCTCTGGATGAGCAGTTCTTC. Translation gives CAIRGTSGGPLDEQFF.

CDR3 sequence (DNA): TGTGCCAGCAGCACCACCCGGACAGGGTCTGGCGAGCAGTACTTC. It translates to CASSTTRTGSGEQYF. The chain recombines TRBV7-9 with TRBJ2-7; 8 nucleotides align to TRBD1. The V and J ends lost 5 bases and 6 bases, in that order; junction bases with no gene match: 12. Germline V lookup: CDR1 SEHNR, CDR2 FQNEAQ (reference sequence). This CDR3 is built from 15 residues.

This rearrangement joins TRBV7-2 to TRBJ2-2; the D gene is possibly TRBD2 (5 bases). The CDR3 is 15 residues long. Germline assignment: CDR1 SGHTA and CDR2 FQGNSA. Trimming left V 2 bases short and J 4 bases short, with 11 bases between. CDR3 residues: CASSLRRRGTGELFF. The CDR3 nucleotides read TGTGCCAGCAGCTTAAGGCGTCGGGGCACCGGGGAGCTGTTTTTT.

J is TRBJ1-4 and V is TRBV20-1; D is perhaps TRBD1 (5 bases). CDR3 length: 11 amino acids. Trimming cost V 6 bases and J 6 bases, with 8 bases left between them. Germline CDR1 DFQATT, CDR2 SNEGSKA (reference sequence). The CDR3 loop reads CSAGTDEKLFF. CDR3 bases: TGCAGTGCAGGGACTGATGAAAAACTGTTTTTT.

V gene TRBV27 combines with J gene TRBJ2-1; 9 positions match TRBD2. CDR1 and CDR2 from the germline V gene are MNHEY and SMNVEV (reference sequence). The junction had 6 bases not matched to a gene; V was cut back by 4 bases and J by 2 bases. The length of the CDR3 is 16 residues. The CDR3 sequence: CASSSAGGPAYNEQFF. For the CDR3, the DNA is TGTGCCAGCAGTTCGGCGGGGGGGCCTGCCTACAATGAGCAGTTCTTC.

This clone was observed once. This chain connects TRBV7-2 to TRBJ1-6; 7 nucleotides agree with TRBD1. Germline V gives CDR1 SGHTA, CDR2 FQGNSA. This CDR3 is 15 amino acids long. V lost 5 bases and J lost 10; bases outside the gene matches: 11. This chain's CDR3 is CASSERQGRGSPLHF. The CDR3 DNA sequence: TGTGCCAGCAGCGAACGACAGGGACGAGGCTCACCCCTCCACTTT.

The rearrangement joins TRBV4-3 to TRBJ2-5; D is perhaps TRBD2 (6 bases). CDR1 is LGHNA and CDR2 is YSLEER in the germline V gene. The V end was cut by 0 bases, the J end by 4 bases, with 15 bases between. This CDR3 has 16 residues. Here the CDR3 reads CASSQDAQGGRETQYF. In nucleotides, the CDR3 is TGCGCCAGCAGCCAAGACGCCCAGGGAGGACGAGAGACCCAGTACTTC.

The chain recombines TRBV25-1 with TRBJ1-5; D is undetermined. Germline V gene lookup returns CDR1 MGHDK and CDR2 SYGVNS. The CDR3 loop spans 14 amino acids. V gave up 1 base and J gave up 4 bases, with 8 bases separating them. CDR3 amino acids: CASSESLINQPQHF. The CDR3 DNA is TGTGCCAGCAGTGAATCCCTGATAAATCAGCCCCAGCATTTT.

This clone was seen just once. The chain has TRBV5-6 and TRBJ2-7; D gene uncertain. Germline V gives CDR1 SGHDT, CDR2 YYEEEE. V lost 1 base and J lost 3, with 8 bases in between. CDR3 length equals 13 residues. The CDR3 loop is CASSLRTDYEQYF. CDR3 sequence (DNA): TGTGCCAGCAGCTTGCGGACGGACTACGAGCAGTACTTC.

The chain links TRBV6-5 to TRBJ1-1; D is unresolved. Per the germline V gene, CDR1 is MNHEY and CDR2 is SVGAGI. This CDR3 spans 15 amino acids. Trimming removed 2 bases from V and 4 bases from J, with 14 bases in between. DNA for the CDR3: TGTGCCAGCAGTTACCTTGCCCTTGGTGGCACTGAAGCTTTCTTT. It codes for CASSYLALGGTEAFF.

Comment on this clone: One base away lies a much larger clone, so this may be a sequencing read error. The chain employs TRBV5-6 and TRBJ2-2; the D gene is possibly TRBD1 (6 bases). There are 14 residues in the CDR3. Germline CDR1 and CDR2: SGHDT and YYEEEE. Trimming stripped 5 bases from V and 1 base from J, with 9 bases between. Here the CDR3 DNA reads TGTGCCAGCAGACCGACAGGGAACACCGGGGAGCTGTTTTTT. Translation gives CASRPTGNTGELFF.

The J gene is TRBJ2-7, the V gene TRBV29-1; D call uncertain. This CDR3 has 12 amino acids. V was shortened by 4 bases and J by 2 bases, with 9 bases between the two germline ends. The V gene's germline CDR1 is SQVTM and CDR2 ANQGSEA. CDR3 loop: CSVAAAPYEQYF. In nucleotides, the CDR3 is TGCAGCGTTGCGGCAGCTCCCTACGAGCAGTACTTC.

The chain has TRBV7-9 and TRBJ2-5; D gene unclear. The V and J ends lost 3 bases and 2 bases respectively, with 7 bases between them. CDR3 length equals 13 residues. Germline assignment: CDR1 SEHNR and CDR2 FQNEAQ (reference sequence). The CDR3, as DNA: TGTGCCAGCAGCTTCGAACGGCAAGAGACCCAGTACTTC. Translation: CASSFERQETQYF.

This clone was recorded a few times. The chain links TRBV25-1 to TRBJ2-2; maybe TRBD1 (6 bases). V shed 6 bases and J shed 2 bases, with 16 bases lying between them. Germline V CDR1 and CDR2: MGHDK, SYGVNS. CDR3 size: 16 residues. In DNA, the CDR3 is TGTGCCAGCAGCCTCTCCGGGACAAGCAACACCGGGGAGCTGTTTTTT. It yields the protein CASSLSGTSNTGELFF.

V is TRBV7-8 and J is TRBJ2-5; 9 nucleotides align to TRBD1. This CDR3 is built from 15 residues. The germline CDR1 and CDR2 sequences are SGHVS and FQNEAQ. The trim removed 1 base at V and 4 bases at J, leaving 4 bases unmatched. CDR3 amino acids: CASSLGGTGLETQYF. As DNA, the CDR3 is TGTGCCAGCAGCTTAGGAGGGACAGGGTTAGAGACCCAGTACTTC.

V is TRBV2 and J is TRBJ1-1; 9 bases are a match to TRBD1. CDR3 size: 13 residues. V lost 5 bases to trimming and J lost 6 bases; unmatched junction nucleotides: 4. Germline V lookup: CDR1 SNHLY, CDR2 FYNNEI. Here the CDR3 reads CASSRGQGAEAFF. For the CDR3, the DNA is TGTGCCAGCAGTAGGGGACAGGGCGCTGAAGCTTTCTTT.

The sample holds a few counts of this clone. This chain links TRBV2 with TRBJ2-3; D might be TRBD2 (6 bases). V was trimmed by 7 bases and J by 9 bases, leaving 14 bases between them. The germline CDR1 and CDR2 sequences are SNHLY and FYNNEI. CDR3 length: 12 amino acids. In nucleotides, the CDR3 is TGTGCCAGCACCAACTCGGGGGTCACGCAGTATTTT. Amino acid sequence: CASTNSGVTQYF.

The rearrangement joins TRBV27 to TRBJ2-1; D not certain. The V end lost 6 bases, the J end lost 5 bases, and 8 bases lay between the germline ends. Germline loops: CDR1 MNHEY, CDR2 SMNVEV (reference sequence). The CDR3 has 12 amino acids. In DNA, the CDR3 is TGTGCCAGCAGCCTGACGGACAATGAGCAGTTCTTC. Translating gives CASSLTDNEQFF.

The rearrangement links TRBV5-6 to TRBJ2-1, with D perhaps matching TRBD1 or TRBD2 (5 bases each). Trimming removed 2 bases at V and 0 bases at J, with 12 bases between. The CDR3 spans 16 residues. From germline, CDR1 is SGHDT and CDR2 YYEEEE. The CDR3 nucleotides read TGTGCCAGCAGCTTACTGGGACGCAGCTCCTACAATGAGCAGTTCTTC. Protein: CASSLLGRSSYNEQFF.

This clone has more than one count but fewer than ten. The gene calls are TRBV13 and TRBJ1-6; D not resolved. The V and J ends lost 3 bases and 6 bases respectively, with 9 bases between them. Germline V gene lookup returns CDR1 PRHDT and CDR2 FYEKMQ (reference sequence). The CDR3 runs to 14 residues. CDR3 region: CASSFRGANSPLHF. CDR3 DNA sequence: TGTGCCAGCAGCTTCCGGGGTGCTAATTCACCCCTCCACTTT.

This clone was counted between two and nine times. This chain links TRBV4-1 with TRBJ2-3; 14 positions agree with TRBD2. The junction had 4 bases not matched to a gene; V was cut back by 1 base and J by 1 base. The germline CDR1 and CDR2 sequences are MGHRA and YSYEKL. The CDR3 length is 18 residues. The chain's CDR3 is CASSQVGTSGGRTDTQYF. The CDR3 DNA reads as TGCGCCAGCAGCCAAGTGGGGACTAGCGGGGGACGCACAGATACGCAGTATTTT.

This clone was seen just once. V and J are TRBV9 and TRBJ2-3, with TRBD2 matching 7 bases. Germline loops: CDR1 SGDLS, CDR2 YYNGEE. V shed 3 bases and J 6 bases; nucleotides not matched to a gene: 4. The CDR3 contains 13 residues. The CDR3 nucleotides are TGTGCCAGCAGCGCGACTAGCTATGATACGCAGTATTTT. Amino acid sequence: CASSATSYDTQYF.

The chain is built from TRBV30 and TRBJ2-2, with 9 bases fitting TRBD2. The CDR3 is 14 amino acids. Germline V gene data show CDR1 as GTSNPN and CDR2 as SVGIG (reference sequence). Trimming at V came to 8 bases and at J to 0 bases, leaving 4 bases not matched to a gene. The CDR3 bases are TGTGCCCAAATAGCGGGGGCGAACACCGGGGAGCTGTTTTTT. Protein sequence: CAQIAGANTGELFF. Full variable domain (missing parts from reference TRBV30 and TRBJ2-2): SQTIHQWPATLVQPVGSPLSLECTVEGTSNPNLYWYRQAAGRGLQLLFYSVGIGQISSEVPQNLSASRPQDRQFILSSKKLLLSDSGFYLCAQIAGANTGELFFGEGSRLTVL.

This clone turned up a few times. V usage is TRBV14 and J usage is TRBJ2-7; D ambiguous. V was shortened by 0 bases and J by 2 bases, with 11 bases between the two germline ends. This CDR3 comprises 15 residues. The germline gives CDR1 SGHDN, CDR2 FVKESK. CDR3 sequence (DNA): TGTGCCAGCAGCCAAGACTGGACGGAAGCCTACGAGCAGTACTTC. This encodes CASSQDWTEAYEQYF.

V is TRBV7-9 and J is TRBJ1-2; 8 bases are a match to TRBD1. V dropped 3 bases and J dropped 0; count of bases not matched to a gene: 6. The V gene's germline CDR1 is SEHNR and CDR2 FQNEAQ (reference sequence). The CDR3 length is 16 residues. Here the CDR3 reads CASSFTGTGANYGYTF. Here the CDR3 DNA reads TGTGCCAGCAGCTTTACCGGGACAGGAGCTAACTATGGCTACACCTTC.

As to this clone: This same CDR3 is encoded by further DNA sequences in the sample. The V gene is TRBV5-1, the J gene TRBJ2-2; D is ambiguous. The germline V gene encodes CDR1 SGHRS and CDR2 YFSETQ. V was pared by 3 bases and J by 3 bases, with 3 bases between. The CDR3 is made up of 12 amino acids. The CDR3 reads CASSSYTGELFF. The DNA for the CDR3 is TGCGCCAGCAGCTCATACACCGGGGAGCTGTTTTTT.

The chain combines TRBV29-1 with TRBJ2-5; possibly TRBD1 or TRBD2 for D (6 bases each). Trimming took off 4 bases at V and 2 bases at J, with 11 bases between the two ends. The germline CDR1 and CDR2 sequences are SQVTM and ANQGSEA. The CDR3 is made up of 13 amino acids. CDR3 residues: CSVVGGPQETQYF. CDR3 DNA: TGCAGCGTTGTTGGGGGGCCTCAAGAGACCCAGTACTTC.

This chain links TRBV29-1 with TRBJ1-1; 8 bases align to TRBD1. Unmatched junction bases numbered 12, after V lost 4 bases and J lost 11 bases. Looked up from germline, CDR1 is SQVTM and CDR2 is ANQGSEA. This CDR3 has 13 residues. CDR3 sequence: CSVAPQGALRAFF. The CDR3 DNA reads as TGCAGCGTTGCACCTCAGGGGGCCCTCCGGGCTTTCTTT.

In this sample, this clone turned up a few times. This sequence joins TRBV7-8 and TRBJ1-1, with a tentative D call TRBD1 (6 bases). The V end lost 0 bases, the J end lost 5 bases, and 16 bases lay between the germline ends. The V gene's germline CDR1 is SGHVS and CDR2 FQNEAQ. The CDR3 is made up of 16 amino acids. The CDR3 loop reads CASSLAFFGGPTEAFF. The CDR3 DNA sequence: TGTGCCAGCAGCTTAGCATTTTTCGGGGGGCCGACTGAAGCTTTCTTT. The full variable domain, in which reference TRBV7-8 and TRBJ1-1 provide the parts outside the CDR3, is GAGVSQSPRYKVAKRGQDVALRCDPISGHVSLFWYQQALGQGPEFLTYFQNEAQLDKSGLPSDRFFAERPEGSVSTLKIQRTQQEDSAVYLCASSLAFFGGPTEAFFGQGTRLTVV.